The 18 T cell receptor beta chains given below trace back to one sample, sequenced in a study of blood T cell repertoires in COVID-19. TCRdb's table, derived via immunoSEQ multiplex PCR, lists solely in-frame clones and lacks some. The sample has around 140,000 clones, around 86% seen once. Sequencing was carried out using PBMCs or T cells enriched from blood (not recorded which). These TCRs come from a man aged 55 to 70 who had recovered from COVID-19.

This clone has just a few counts. The chain combines TRBV5-4 with TRBJ1-6; 9 bases map to TRBD1. Per germline, CDR1 SGHNT and CDR2 YYREEE (reference sequence). J gave up 7 bases and V 4 bases, and 9 bases lay outside the gene matches. The CDR3 consists of 16 residues. The CDR3 DNA follows: TGTGCCAGCAGCACCCGGGGACAGGGTTGGAATTCACCCCTCCACTTT. Translation: CASSTRGQGWNSPLHF.

V gene TRBV27 combines with J gene TRBJ2-7, with 11 bases that match TRBD2. The CDR3 sequence is 17 residues long. The junction had 16 bases not matched to a gene; V was cut back by 5 bases and J by 7 bases. CDR1 is MNHEY and CDR2 is SMNVEV in the germline V gene (reference sequence). The CDR3 sequence: CASSRLHSLAGADEQYF. The CDR3, as DNA: TGTGCCAGCAGTCGGCTTCATTCACTAGCGGGAGCCGATGAGCAGTACTTC.

This clone was observed a handful of times. The V and J genes are TRBV9 and TRBJ1-3; D might be TRBD1 (5 bases). This CDR3 has 13 amino acids. V shed 7 bases and J shed 4 bases, with 12 bases lying between them. Per the germline V gene, CDR1 is SGDLS and CDR2 is YYNGEE. For the CDR3, the DNA is TGTGCCAGCGGTCCATGGGGCGGAAACACCATATATTTT. Translating it yields CASGPWGGNTIYF.

The gene calls are TRBV6-5 and TRBJ2-7; 10 bases align to TRBD1. The CDR3 length is 13 residues. The germline V gene has CDR1 MNHEY and CDR2 SVGAGI. Unmatched junction bases numbered 2, after V lost 6 bases and J lost 3 bases. CDR3 nucleotide sequence: TGTGCCAGCAGCAGGGACAGGGGCTACGAGCAGTACTTC. It specifies CASSRDRGYEQYF.

The rearrangement links TRBV28 to TRBJ2-7; 9 nucleotides match TRBD1. CDR3 length equals 15 residues. V gave up 5 bases and J gave up 4 bases; unmatched junction bases: 9. CDR1 MDHEN and CDR2 SYDVKM come from the germline V gene. CDR3 nucleotide sequence: TGTGCCAGCAGTACGTACAGGGGGCGCATGTACGAGCAGTACTTC. Its translation: CASSTYRGRMYEQYF.

This chain joins TRBV29-1 and TRBJ2-1; 7 nucleotides align to TRBD2. The length of the CDR3 is 13 residues. In germline, CDR1 is SQVTM, CDR2 ANQGSEA. J lost 3 bases, V lost 4 bases, and 3 bases had no gene match. CDR3 in DNA: TGCAGCGTTGGGCGGGAGAACTACAATGAGCAGTTCTTC. This codes for CSVGRENYNEQFF.

The chain employs TRBV28 and TRBJ1-1, with a weak D call TRBD1 (5 bases). Germline CDR1 and CDR2: MDHEN and SYDVKM. Trimming stripped 5 bases from V and 5 bases from J, with 15 bases between. There are 14 residues in the CDR3. CDR3 nucleotides: TGTGCCAGCAGTACGGGGGGGGTGGCAACTGAAGCTTTCTTT. Residues: CASSTGGVATEAFF.

The chain links TRBV27 to TRBJ2-1; a possible D gene is TRBD2 (6 bases). Trimming stripped 6 bases from V and 3 bases from J, with 12 bases between. CDR1 and CDR2 from the germline V gene are MNHEY and SMNVEV (reference sequence). CDR3 size: 14 residues. CDR3 nucleotide sequence: TGTGCCAGCAGAAGACTAGGGTTCTACAATGAGCAGTTCTTC. Protein product: CASRRLGFYNEQFF.

The rearrangement uses TRBV12-3 or TRBV12-4 and TRBJ2-1; D gene unclear. The CDR3 consists of 11 residues. Trimming pared 7 bases from V and 8 bases from J, leaving 9 bases between. CDR3 loop: CASTPLHEQFF. As DNA, the CDR3 is TGTGCCAGCACTCCCCTACATGAGCAGTTCTTC.

This clone was seen more than once but under ten times. The chain carries TRBV9 and TRBJ2-3, with D tentatively TRBD1 (7 bases). CDR1 and CDR2 (germline): SGDLS, YYNGEE. The CDR3 consists of 15 residues. V lost 3 bases to trimming and J lost 5 bases, with 16 bases between them. In nucleotides, the CDR3 is TGTGCCAGCAGCGACGGGGGACAGTTGGTAGATACGCAGTATTTT. Its protein product is CASSDGGQLVDTQYF.

This chain joins TRBV14 and TRBJ2-7; 12 nucleotides align to TRBD2. The CDR3 is 16 amino acids. CDR1 and CDR2 (germline): SGHDN, FVKESK. V shed 2 bases, J shed 4 bases, and the junction held 6 bases outside the gene matches. The CDR3 DNA reads as TGTGCCAGCAGCCAAAGGGGAGGACTAGCGGGATACGAGCAGTACTTC. Its protein product is CASSQRGGLAGYEQYF.

The rearrangement joins TRBV5-1 to TRBJ1-5, with D possibly being TRBD1 (6 bases). Trimming took off 4 bases at V and 4 bases at J, with 18 bases between the two ends. The CDR3 runs 16 residues. Germline V CDR1 and CDR2: SGHRS, YFSETQ. The CDR3 DNA reads as TGCGCCAGCAGCCCTACCCCGGGACAACAAAATCAGCCCCAGCATTTT. It codes for CASSPTPGQQNQPQHF.

This clone was found once. The genes are TRBV28 and TRBJ2-7, with 9 bases lining up with TRBD1. V lost 5 bases and J lost 4; bases outside the gene matches: 9. Germline-derived CDR1 and CDR2 are MDHEN and SYDVKM. CDR3 length equals 15 residues. The CDR3 sequence: CASSLPGQGKYEQYF. The CDR3 DNA sequence: TGTGCCAGCAGTCTACCGGGACAGGGAAAATACGAGCAGTACTTC.

As to this clone: One junction end disagrees with the germline gene, perhaps due to a read error. The CDR3 sequence is CARRRTGGF. The CDR3 region has the DNA TGTGCCAGACGGAGGACAGGAGGCTTT. This chain uses TRBV5-6 with TRBJ1-4; 7 bases agree with TRBD1. Per germline, CDR1 SGHDT and CDR2 YYEEEE. CDR3 length equals 9 residues.

The chain recombines TRBV14 with TRBJ2-2; D remains ambiguous. Deletions cut 0 bases from V and 7 bases from J, with 21 bases between. Germline CDR1 reads SGHDN; CDR2 reads FVKESK. The CDR3 sequence is 18 residues long. In DNA form, the CDR3 reads TGTGCCAGCAGCCAAGATGAGAGGCCCCGGTTATCGGGCGGGGAGCTGTTTTTT. Its protein product is CASSQDERPRLSGGELFF. Variable domain in full (rest from reference TRBV14 and TRBJ2-2): EAGVTQFPSHSVIEKGQTVTLRCDPISGHDNLYWYRRVMGKEIKFLLHFVKESKQDESGMPNNRFLAERTGGTYSTLKVQPAELEDSGVYFCASSQDERPRLSGGELFFGEGSRLTVL.

The sample holds a few counts of this clone. V usage is TRBV24-1 and J usage is TRBJ2-2; 9 bases align to TRBD1. CDR3 length: 15 residues. The germline gives CDR1 KGHDR, CDR2 SFDVKD. V was clipped by 4 bases and J by 5 bases; unmatched bases: 4. As DNA, the CDR3 is TGTGCCACCAGTGACGGGACAGGGTGGACCGGGGAGCTGTTTTTT. Translating it yields CATSDGTGWTGELFF.

This chain joins TRBV11-3 and TRBJ2-5, with 13 bases identical to TRBD2. The V gene's germline CDR1 is SGHNT and CDR2 YENEEA. The trim removed 0 bases at V and 0 bases at J, leaving 4 bases unmatched. The CDR3 is 18 residues long. DNA for the CDR3: TGTGCCAGCAGCTTAGACTCCGGACTAGCGGGGGACCAAGAGACCCAGTACTTC. It codes for CASSLDSGLAGDQETQYF.

In this sample, this clone turned up once. The chain recombines TRBV10-3 with TRBJ2-3; a possible D gene is TRBD1 (6 bases). The CDR3 is made up of 13 amino acids. The germline V and J ends were trimmed by 6 bases and 3 bases, with 10 bases remaining between them. Germline lookup yields CDR1 ENHRY and CDR2 SYGVKD. CDR3 sequence reads: CAIRPGATDTQYF. The CDR3 DNA reads as TGTGCCATCAGGCCAGGGGCTACAGATACGCAGTATTTT.